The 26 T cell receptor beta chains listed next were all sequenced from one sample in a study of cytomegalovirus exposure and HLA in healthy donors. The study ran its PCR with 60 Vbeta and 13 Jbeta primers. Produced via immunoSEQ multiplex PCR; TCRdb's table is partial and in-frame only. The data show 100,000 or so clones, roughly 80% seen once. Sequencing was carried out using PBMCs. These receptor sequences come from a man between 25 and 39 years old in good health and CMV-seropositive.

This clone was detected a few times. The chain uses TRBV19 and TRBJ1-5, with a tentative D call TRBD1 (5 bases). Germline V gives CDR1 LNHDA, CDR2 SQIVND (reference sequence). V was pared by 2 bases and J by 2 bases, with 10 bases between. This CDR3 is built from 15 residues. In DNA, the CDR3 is TGTGCCAGTAGTATACAGGCCAGGGGCAATCAGCCCCAGCATTTT. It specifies CASSIQARGNQPQHF.

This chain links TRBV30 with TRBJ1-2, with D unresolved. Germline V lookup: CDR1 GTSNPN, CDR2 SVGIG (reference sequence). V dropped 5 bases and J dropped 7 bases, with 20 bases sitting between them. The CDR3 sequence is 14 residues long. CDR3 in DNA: TGTGCCTGGTTGACCGACGGCGGAACCTTTGGCTACACCTTC. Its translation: CAWLTDGGTFGYTF.

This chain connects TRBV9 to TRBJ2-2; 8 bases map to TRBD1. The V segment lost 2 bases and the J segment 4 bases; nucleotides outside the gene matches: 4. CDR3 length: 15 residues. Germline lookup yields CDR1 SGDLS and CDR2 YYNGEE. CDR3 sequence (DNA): TGTGCCAGCAGCGTCACAGGGGGTGTCACCGGGGAGCTGTTTTTT. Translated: CASSVTGGVTGELFF.

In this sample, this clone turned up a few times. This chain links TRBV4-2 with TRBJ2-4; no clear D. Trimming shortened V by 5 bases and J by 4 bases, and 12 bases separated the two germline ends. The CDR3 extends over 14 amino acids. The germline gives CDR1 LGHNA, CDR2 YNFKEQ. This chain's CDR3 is CASSSVQVKNIQYF. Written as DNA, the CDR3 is TGTGCCAGCAGCTCCGTCCAGGTGAAAAACATTCAGTACTTC.

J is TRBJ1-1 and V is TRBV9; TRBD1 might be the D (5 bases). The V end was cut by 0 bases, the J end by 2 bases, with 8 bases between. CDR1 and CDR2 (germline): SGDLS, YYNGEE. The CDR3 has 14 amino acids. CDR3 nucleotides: TGTGCCAGCAGCGTAGCAGGGCACAACACTGAAGCTTTCTTT. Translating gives CASSVAGHNTEAFF.

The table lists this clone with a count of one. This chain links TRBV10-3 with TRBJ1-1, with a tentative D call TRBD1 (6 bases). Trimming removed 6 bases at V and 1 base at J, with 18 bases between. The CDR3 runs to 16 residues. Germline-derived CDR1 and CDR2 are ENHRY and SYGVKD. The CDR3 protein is CAIRGLSAGENTEAFF. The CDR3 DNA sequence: TGTGCCATCAGAGGCTTGTCGGCAGGGGAGAACACTGAAGCTTTCTTT.

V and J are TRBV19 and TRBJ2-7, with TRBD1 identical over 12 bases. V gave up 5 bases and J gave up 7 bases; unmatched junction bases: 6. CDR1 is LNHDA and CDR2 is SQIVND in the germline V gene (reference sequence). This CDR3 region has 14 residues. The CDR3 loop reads CASSPGQGAGEQYF. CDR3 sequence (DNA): TGTGCCAGTAGTCCGGGACAGGGGGCAGGAGAGCAGTACTTC.

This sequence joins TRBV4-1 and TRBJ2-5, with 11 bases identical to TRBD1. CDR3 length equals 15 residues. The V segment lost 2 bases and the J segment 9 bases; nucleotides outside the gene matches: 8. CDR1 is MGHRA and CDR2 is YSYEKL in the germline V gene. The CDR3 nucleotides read TGCGCCAGCAGCCAACCGGGACAGGGGGTGAGGGCCCAGTACTTC. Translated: CASSQPGQGVRAQYF.

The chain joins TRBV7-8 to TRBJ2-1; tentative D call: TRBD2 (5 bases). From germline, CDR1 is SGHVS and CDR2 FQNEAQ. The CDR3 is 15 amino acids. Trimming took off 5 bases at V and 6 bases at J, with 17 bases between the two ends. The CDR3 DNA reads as TGTGCCAGCAGCCCCCGGGATGATGTCCTCAATGAGCAGTTCTTC. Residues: CASSPRDDVLNEQFF.

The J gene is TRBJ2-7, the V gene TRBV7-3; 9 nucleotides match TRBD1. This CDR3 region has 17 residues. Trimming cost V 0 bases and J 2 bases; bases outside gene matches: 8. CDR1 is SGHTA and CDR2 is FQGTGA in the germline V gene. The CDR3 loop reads CASSLTGTGTGTYEQYF. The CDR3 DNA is TGTGCCAGCAGCTTAACGGGAACCGGGACAGGGACCTACGAGCAGTACTTC.

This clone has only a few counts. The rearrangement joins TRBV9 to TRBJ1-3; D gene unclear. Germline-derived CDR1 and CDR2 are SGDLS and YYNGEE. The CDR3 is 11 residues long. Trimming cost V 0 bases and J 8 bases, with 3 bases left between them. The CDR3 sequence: CASSVADTIYF. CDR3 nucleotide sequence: TGTGCCAGCAGCGTAGCTGACACCATATATTTT.

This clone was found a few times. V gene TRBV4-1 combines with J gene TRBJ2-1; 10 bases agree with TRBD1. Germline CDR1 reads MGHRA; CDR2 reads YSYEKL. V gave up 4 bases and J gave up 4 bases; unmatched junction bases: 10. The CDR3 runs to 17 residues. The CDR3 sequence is CASSPSPGTGEYNEQFF. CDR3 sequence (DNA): TGCGCCAGCAGCCCATCTCCGGGGACAGGGGAGTACAATGAGCAGTTCTTC.

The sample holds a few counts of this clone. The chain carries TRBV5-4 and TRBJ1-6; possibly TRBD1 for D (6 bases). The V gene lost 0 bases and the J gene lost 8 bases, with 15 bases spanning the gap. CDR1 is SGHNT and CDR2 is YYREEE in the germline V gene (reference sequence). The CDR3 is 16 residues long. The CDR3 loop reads CASSLERLGAHSPLHF. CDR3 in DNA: TGTGCCAGCAGCTTGGAGAGACTGGGGGCGCATTCACCCCTCCACTTT.

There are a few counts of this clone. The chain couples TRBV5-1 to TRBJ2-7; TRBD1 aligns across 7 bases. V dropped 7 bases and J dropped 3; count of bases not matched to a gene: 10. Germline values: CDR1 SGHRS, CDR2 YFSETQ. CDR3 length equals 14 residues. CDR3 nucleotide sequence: TGCGCCAGCTCCCTGGGGACAGCCATCTACGAGCAGTACTTC. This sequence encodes CASSLGTAIYEQYF. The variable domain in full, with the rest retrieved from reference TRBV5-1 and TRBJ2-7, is KAGVTQTPRYLIKTRGQQVTLSCSPISGHRSVSWYQQTPGQGLQFLFEYFSETQRNKGNFPGRFSGRQFSNSRSEMNVSTLELGDSALYLCASSLGTAIYEQYFGPGTRLTVT.

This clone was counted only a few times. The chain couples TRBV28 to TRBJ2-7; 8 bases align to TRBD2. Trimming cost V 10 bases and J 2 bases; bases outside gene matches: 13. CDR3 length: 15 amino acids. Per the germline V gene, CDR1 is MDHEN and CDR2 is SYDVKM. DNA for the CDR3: TGTGCCACCCATATCGCCCTAGCGGGCACCTACGAGCAGTACTTC. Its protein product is CATHIALAGTYEQYF.

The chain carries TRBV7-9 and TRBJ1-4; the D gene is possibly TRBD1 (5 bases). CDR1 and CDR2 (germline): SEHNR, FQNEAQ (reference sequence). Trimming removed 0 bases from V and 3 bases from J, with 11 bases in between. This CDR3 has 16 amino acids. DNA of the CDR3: TGTGCCAGCAGCTTAGCGGGGGGATCACCTAATGAAAAACTGTTTTTT. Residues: CASSLAGGSPNEKLFF.

CDR3 sequence: CASSWSGGAGEQFF. The DNA for the CDR3 is TGCGCCAGCAGCTGGAGCGGGGGGGCCGGTGAGCAGTTCTTC. This chain connects TRBV5-1 to TRBJ2-1, with 10 bases aligning to TRBD2. The ends lost 3 bases at V and 9 bases at J; junction bases unmatched: 6. The germline gives CDR1 SGHRS, CDR2 YFSETQ. The CDR3 extends over 14 amino acids.

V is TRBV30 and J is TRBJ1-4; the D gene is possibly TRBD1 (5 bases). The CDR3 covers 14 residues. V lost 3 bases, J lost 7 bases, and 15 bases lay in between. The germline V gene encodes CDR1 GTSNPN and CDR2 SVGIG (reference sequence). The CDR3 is CAWSPGGVPEKLFF. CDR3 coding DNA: TGTGCCTGGAGCCCCGGAGGGGTACCTGAAAAACTGTTTTTT.

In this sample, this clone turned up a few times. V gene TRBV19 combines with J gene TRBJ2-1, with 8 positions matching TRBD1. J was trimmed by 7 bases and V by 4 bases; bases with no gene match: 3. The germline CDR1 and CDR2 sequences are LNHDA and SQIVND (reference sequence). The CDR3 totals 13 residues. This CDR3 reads CASSTQGANEQFF. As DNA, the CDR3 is TGTGCCAGTAGTACGCAGGGGGCTAATGAGCAGTTCTTC.

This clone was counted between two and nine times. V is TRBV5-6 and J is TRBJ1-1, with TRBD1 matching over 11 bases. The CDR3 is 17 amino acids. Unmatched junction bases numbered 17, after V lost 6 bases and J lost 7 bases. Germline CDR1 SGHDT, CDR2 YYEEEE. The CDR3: CASTTRAGGTGGFEAFF. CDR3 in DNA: TGTGCCAGCACCACCCGAGCGGGCGGGACAGGGGGTTTTGAAGCTTTCTTT.

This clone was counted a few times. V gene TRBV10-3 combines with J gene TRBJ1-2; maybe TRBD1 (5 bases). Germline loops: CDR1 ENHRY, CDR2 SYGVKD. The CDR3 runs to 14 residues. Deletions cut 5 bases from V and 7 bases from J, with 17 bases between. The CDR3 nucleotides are TGTGCCATCAGTATAGATGGGGCGATGAGTGGCTACACCTTC. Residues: CAISIDGAMSGYTF.

CDR3 protein: CASSIGTGVSTDTQYF. CDR3 in DNA: TGTGCCAGTAGTATAGGCACAGGGGTAAGCACAGATACGCAGTATTTT. The chain has TRBV19 and TRBJ2-3; 7 positions agree with TRBD1. The ends lost 1 base at V and 0 bases at J; junction bases unmatched: 4. CDR1 is LNHDA, CDR2 SQIVND, per germline (reference sequence). This CDR3 has 16 residues. The complete variable domain, with remaining parts taken from reference TRBV19 and TRBJ2-3, reads DGGITQSPKYLFRKEGQNVTLSCEQNLNHDAMYWYRQDPGQGLRLIYYSQIVNDFQKGDIAEGYSVSREKKESFPLTVTSAQKNPTAFYLCASSIGTGVSTDTQYFGPGTRLTVL.

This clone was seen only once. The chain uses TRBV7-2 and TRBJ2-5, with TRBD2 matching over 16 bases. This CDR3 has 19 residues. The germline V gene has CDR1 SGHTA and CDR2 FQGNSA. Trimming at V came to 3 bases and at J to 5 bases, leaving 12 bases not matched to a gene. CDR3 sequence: CASSFTGGTSGGAGETQYF. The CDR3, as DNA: TGTGCCAGCAGCTTTACCGGAGGGACTAGCGGGGGGGCCGGGGAGACCCAGTACTTC.

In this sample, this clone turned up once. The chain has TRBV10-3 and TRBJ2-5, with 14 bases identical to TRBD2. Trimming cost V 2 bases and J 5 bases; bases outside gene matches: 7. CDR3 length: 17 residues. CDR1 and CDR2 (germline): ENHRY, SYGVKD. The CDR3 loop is CAISEGGLAGVRETQYF. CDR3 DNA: TGTGCCATCAGTGAGGGGGGACTAGCGGGGGTACGGGAGACCCAGTACTTC.

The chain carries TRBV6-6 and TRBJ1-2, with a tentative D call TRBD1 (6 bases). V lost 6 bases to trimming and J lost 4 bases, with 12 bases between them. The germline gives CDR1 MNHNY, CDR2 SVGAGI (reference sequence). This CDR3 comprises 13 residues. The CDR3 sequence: CASRVDSSYGYTF. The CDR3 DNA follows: TGTGCCAGCAGGGTGGACAGCAGCTATGGCTACACCTTC.

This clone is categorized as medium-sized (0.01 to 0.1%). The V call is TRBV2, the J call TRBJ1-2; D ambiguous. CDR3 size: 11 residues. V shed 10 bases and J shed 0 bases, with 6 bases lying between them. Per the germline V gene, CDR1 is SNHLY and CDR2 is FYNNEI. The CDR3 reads CATSANYGYTF. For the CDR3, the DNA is TGTGCCACATCGGCTAACTATGGCTACACCTTC.